This T cell receptor (beta chain) was obtained from a study of blood T cells in healthy people across ages. The CDR3 spans 14 residues. Germline V CDR1 and CDR2: SGHAT, FQNNGV. Trimming took off 7 bases at V and 1 base at J, with 14 bases between the two ends. This clonotype appeared many times. With a J-beta primer mix and a sample-barcoded 5' primer, a second PCR ran roughly 7 to 11 cycles. TCRdb analysed the 5' RACE reads with MiXCR anew, one entry per CDR3 protein. The profile shows 800,000 to 950,000 distinct CDR3 sequences, about 29% of them singletons. A further study also used this sample, focusing on T cells of mothers and their children. That publication notes: Mothers gave over 9 million TCR beta CDR3 reads each, and children roughly 3 million each.

Input material: blood. This sequence joins TRBV11-2 and TRBJ2-7; tentatively, D is TRBD2 (6 bases). The TCR originated in a woman aged 40 to 50 in good health. CDR3 protein: CASNLNGGSYEQYF. The CDR3 nucleotides read TGTGCCAGCAACCTTAACGGGGGATCCTACGAGCAGTACTTC.